These 21 T cell receptor beta chains originate from one sample sequenced in a study of Ad26.COV2.S vaccination and SARS-CoV-2 variants. The repertoire was sequenced with immunoSEQ multiplex PCR; TCRdb's copy has only in-frame clones and lacks some. The data hold around 450,000 clones, with less than 95% observed a single time. As for treatment: approximately 18 received Ad26.COV2.S at low or high dose, single or two shots; roughly five received placebo; per-sample allocation not given. Material that was analyzed had been drawn on day 63 after the first vaccine or placebo injection. Sequencing was performed on peripheral blood, taken in a trial of Ad26.COV2.S vaccine versus placebo. Receptors were obtained from a person aged 18 to 65 who received the Ad26.COV2.S COVID-19 vaccine or a placebo.

V gene TRBV19 combines with J gene TRBJ2-7, with TRBD2 matching 10 bases. CDR3 size: 14 residues. V shed 4 bases and J 2 bases; nucleotides not matched to a gene: 2. CDR1 LNHDA and CDR2 SQIVND come from the germline V gene (reference sequence). The CDR3 region is CASSRLAGAYEQYF. CDR3 sequence (DNA): TGTGCCAGTAGTAGGCTAGCGGGAGCCTACGAGCAGTACTTC.

The J gene is TRBJ2-7, the V gene TRBV12-3 or TRBV12-4; D unclear. The CDR3 length is 12 residues. Trimming stripped 8 bases from V and 6 bases from J, with 14 bases between. The CDR3 loop is CASAPYRGEQYF. In DNA, the CDR3 is TGTGCCAGCGCACCTTACCGCGGCGAGCAGTACTTC.

J is TRBJ2-3 and V is TRBV7-9, with a possible D match to TRBD2 (6 bases). V dropped 6 bases and J dropped 2 bases, with 12 bases sitting between them. CDR3 length equals 14 residues. The germline CDR1 and CDR2 sequences are SEHNR and FQNEAQ (reference sequence). Written as DNA, the CDR3 is TGTGCCAGCAGGAAGGGACTTATCACAGATACGCAGTATTTT. Translated: CASRKGLITDTQYF.

V and J are TRBV7-2 and TRBJ2-7; D not resolved. V was cut by 5 bases and J by 2 bases, with 16 bases left in between. Germline CDR1 and CDR2: SGHTA and FQGNSA. The CDR3 spans 15 residues. The CDR3 coding sequence is TGTGCCAGCAGCCATCGGACCAGCGCCCCCTACGAGCAGTACTTC. Its translation: CASSHRTSAPYEQYF.

This clone occurred once. This chain links TRBV7-2 with TRBJ2-3; D tentatively fits TRBD1 or TRBD2 (5 bases each). CDR1 and CDR2 from the germline V gene are SGHTA and FQGNSA. The CDR3 sequence is 15 residues long. V was pared by 5 bases and J by 1 base, with 13 bases between. CDR3 nucleotide sequence: TGTGCCAGCAGCCCCCGCCTGGGACGCACAGATACGCAGTATTTT. Translation: CASSPRLGRTDTQYF.

This clone was seen more than once but under ten times. The chain carries TRBV19 and TRBJ1-1; maybe TRBD1 (6 bases). Per the germline V gene, CDR1 is LNHDA and CDR2 is SQIVND (reference sequence). The CDR3 loop spans 14 amino acids. Between the trimmed V and J ends, which lost 7 bases and 0 bases, there was a span of 12 bases. CDR3 loop: CASNSQGLNTEAFF. In DNA, the CDR3 is TGTGCCAGTAACTCACAGGGATTGAACACTGAAGCTTTCTTT. Using reference TRBV19 and TRBJ1-1 for the parts outside the CDR3, the full variable domain is DGGITQSPKYLFRKEGQNVTLSCEQNLNHDAMYWYRQDPGQGLRLIYYSQIVNDFQKGDIAEGYSVSREKKESFPLTVTSAQKNPTAFYLCASNSQGLNTEAFFGQGTRLTVV.

This clone appeared once. This rearrangement joins TRBV12-3 or TRBV12-4 to TRBJ1-3; D is perhaps TRBD1 (5 bases). The CDR3 totals 11 residues. Trimming took 3 bases from V and 11 from J, leaving 8 bases between them. The CDR3 spells CASSLRGAIYF. The CDR3 DNA is TGTGCCAGCAGTTTGAGGGGTGCCATATATTTT.

The chain recombines TRBV3-1 (or the pseudogene TRBV3-2) with TRBJ2-2, with 9 positions matching TRBD2. CDR1 is LGHDT and CDR2 is YNNKEL in the germline V gene (reference sequence). The CDR3 is 15 residues long. Trimming removed 3 bases from V and 6 bases from J; junction bases left unmatched: 5. CDR3 nucleotide sequence: TGTGCCAGCAGCCAGGGTAGCGGGGGCGCCGGGGAGCTGTTTTTT. Protein sequence: CASSQGSGGAGELFF.

This chain connects TRBV28 to TRBJ2-1, with D tentatively TRBD2 (6 bases). CDR3 length: 15 amino acids. Trimming pared 3 bases from V and 2 bases from J, leaving 11 bases between. The V gene's germline CDR1 is MDHEN and CDR2 SYDVKM. The CDR3: CASSFGGRAYNEQFF. CDR3 DNA sequence: TGTGCCAGCAGTTTCGGAGGGAGAGCCTACAATGAGCAGTTCTTC.

The V call is TRBV7-9, the J call TRBJ2-7, with D perhaps matching TRBD1 (6 bases). Germline V gene sequence: CDR1 SEHNR, CDR2 FQNEAQ (reference sequence). This CDR3 has 13 residues. Trimming removed 4 bases from V and 6 bases from J, with 13 bases in between. This chain's CDR3 is CASSSKGEREQYF. In DNA, the CDR3 is TGTGCCAGCAGCTCCAAGGGGGAACGCGAGCAGTACTTC.

V usage is TRBV5-8 and J usage is TRBJ2-1, with 9 bases matching TRBD1. From germline, CDR1 is SGHTS and CDR2 YDEGEE. The CDR3 contains 15 residues. J gave up 3 bases and V 4 bases, and 5 bases lay outside the gene matches. CDR3 sequence (DNA): TGTGCCAGCAGCAAAGGACAGGGGAACTACAATGAGCAGTTCTTC. As protein: CASSKGQGNYNEQFF.

The chain employs TRBV3-1 (or the pseudogene TRBV3-2) and TRBJ2-7, with 8 bases lining up with TRBD1. Per the germline V gene, CDR1 is LGHDT and CDR2 is YNNKEL (reference sequence). V shed 1 base and J 5 bases; nucleotides not matched to a gene: 4. The CDR3 contains 14 residues. CDR3 residues: CASSQATGVNEQYF. In DNA, the CDR3 is TGTGCCAGCAGCCAAGCGACAGGGGTGAACGAGCAGTACTTC.

The V gene is TRBV30, the J gene TRBJ2-2; 7 bases line up with TRBD1. Germline V gene sequence: CDR1 GTSNPN, CDR2 SVGIG (reference sequence). The V segment lost 4 bases and the J segment 5 bases; nucleotides outside the gene matches: 7. This CDR3 has 14 amino acids. CDR3 DNA: TGTGCCTGGAAAAACGCAGGGGGAACCGGGGAGCTGTTTTTT. Its protein is CAWKNAGGTGELFF. Complete variable domain (other parts from reference TRBV30 and TRBJ2-2): SQTIHQWPATLVQPVGSPLSLECTVEGTSNPNLYWYRQAAGRGLQLLFYSVGIGQISSEVPQNLSASRPQDRQFILSSKKLLLSDSGFYLCAWKNAGGTGELFFGEGSRLTVL.

This sequence joins TRBV5-1 and TRBJ2-3; TRBD1 or TRBD2 may be the D gene (6 bases each). This CDR3 is built from 15 residues. Germline loops: CDR1 SGHRS, CDR2 YFSETQ. The ends were cut back, 3 bases at V and 2 bases at J, with 13 bases in the middle. CDR3 region: CASSSIRGDTDTQYF. CDR3 in DNA: TGCGCCAGCAGCTCGATAAGGGGGGACACAGATACGCAGTATTTT.

CDR3 in amino acids: CASSPRGSGSTKQYF. Here the CDR3 DNA reads TGTGCCAGCAGCCCGCGGGGAAGCGGGAGCACAAAGCAGTACTTC. This sequence joins TRBV3-1 (or the pseudogene TRBV3-2) and TRBJ2-7; 8 bases align to TRBD2. The V gene end was trimmed by 4 bases and the J gene end by 8 bases; junction bases not matched to a gene: 13. This CDR3 spans 15 amino acids. Per the germline V gene, CDR1 is LGHDT and CDR2 is YNNKEL (reference sequence).

The chain couples TRBV18 to TRBJ2-7, with 8 bases aligning to TRBD2. The germline V gene has CDR1 KGHSH and CDR2 LQKENI. CDR3 size: 17 residues. The V segment lost 6 bases and the J segment 12 bases; nucleotides outside the gene matches: 25. CDR3 DNA: TGTGCCAGCTCCCACAAACAGCCTAGCGGGTCCCTCTTACGGCGGTACTTC. Translated, it gives CASSHKQPSGSLLRRYF.

This rearrangement joins TRBV6-1 to TRBJ2-4; 9 nucleotides align to TRBD2. The J segment lost 0 bases and the V segment lost 2 bases, leaving 8 bases of the junction unmatched. This CDR3 region has 18 residues. Germline CDR1 reads MNHNS; CDR2 reads SASEGT. The CDR3 region has the DNA TGTGCCAGCAGTGAACCAGCGGGAGGATTTCTAGCCAAAAACATTCAGTACTTC. As protein: CASSEPAGGFLAKNIQYF.

The chain joins TRBV3-1 (or the pseudogene TRBV3-2) to TRBJ2-7; D is unresolved. The CDR3 sequence is 11 residues long. Germline CDR1 is LGHDT and CDR2 is YNNKEL (reference sequence). V was trimmed by 6 bases and J by 6 bases, leaving 9 bases between them. The DNA of the CDR3 is TGTGCCAGCAGGGGCAGCTCCGAGCAGTACTTC. Encoded protein: CASRGSSEQYF.

The chain employs TRBV7-8 and TRBJ2-1; D possibly corresponds to TRBD1 (5 bases). CDR1 is SGHVS and CDR2 is FQNEAQ in the germline V gene. The CDR3 has 13 amino acids. Trimming stripped 7 bases from V and 8 bases from J, with 15 bases between. The CDR3 protein is CASTQGGVDEQFF. The CDR3, as DNA: TGTGCCAGCACCCAGGGTGGTGTAGATGAGCAGTTCTTC.

The chain joins TRBV28 to TRBJ2-2; unclear D gene. The CDR3 is 13 amino acids. Germline V CDR1 and CDR2: MDHEN, SYDVKM. Trimming removed 5 bases from V and 4 bases from J, with 8 bases in between. The CDR3 region has the DNA TGTGCCAGCAGTCAGGACCTCACCGGGGAGCTGTTTTTT. Translating gives CASSQDLTGELFF.

The chain uses TRBV3-1 (or the pseudogene TRBV3-2) and TRBJ2-1, with 11 bases that match TRBD2. The germline CDR1 and CDR2 sequences are LGHDT and YNNKEL (reference sequence). CDR3 size: 18 residues. With 0 bases clipped from V and 0 bases from J, the junction kept 4 bases outside the gene matches. CDR3 sequence reads: CASSQETSGRGSYNEQFF. The CDR3 DNA sequence: TGTGCCAGCAGCCAAGAAACTAGCGGGAGAGGCTCCTACAATGAGCAGTTCTTC.